This T cell receptor beta chain was obtained from a study of cytomegalovirus exposure and HLA in healthy donors. Overall study results and limits: Across donors, sequencing depth was assumed by presence/absence analyses to be roughly uniform. Later findings reportedly placed an Asian-associated ancestry cluster below the roughly 670-donor mean for N-insertions. The productive fraction for most TCR beta V segments was about 87% or about 30% in an earlier analysis.

It was healthy bone marrow donors who served as donors. Germline V gene lookup returns CDR1 SEHNR and CDR2 FQNEAQ (reference sequence). This CDR3 has 14 residues. On this clone: What it binds is not known. Germline is not matched at one junction end, which may reflect a read error.

The PCR used 60 Vbeta and 13 Jbeta primers. Profiled with immunoSEQ multiplex PCR; TCRdb holds only in-frame clones, not every one. The sample holds around 150,000 clones; more than 70% are singletons and the top ten take roughly 1.6%. The clonotype originates from a woman aged 40 to 55 in good health and CMV-seronegative. Sequenced material: PBMCs. This chain connects TRBV7-9 to TRBJ2-5, with a weak D call TRBD2 (6 bases). This chain's CDR3 is CSSSFFQGGETQYF. In nucleotides, the CDR3 is TGTTCCAGCAGCTTCTTTCAGGGAGGAGAGACCCAGTACTTC.